The entry below describes one T cell receptor (beta chain). Its target is unknown. This sample was taken from a study of T cells in localized non-small cell lung cancer. Assay: immunoSEQ multiplex PCR; the TCRdb copy retains only in-frame clones and omits some. The table includes 25,000 or so clones, around 83% detected once. V was cut by 0 bases and J by 1 base, with 19 bases left in between. CDR3 length: 18 residues. Germline V gene data show CDR1 as LGHNA and CDR2 as YSLEER. Overall study results and limits: Tumor showed lower T cell clonality than uninvolved adjacent lung, where it was highest.

Sequencing was performed on peripheral blood, taken before any cancer treatment. This clonotype was sampled from a woman aged 35 to 70 with stage I lung adenocarcinoma. The V gene is TRBV4-3, the J gene TRBJ2-7; TRBD1 or TRBD2 may be the D gene (5 bases each). The CDR3 DNA sequence: TGCGCCAGCAGCCAAGATCTTTATTCGGGGCCCCAGTCCTACGAGCAGTACTTC. This translates into CASSQDLYSGPQSYEQYF.